The entry below gives a single T cell receptor (beta chain) sequence along with its context. Assay used: immunoSEQ multiplex PCR; TCRdb lists only in-frame clones, some missing. The sample lists roughly 450,000 clones; 80% to 95% were seen once. The CDR3 has 12 amino acids. Germline-derived CDR1 and CDR2 are LNHDA and SQIVND (reference sequence). V gave up 10 bases and J gave up 4 bases, with 11 bases separating them. The sample originates from a study of control samples from healthy donors and cancer patients. Source material: PBMCs. This sequence joins TRBV19 and TRBJ1-5, with D perhaps matching TRBD1 (5 bases). The source of this sequence is a man aged 40-55 years with head and neck cancer. This chain's CDR3 is CATSRGNQPQHF. DNA of the CDR3: TGTGCCACCTCACGGGGGAATCAGCCCCAGCATTTT.